This TCR beta chain emerged from a study of identical twins. Study outcomes and limitations: Out-of-frame beta sequences exhibited a weaker degree of excess twin sharing. Whereas memory repertoires showed no such difference, abundant cord blood beta clonotypes carried fewer insertions.

This clonotype was detected many times. Its antigen is unidentified. A template switching step contributed a universal primer site, while unique molecular identifiers were present in the cDNA. In TCRdb, the 5' RACE reads were re-called with MiXCR into one record per CDR3 protein. The repertoire has roughly 690,000 distinct CDR3 sequences, 5.5% to 6.5% of them found once; the top ten carry 1.5% to 2%. There are 13 residues in the CDR3. The V gene end was trimmed by 6 bases and the J gene end by 8 bases; junction bases not matched to a gene: 4. This sequence originates from a man between 18 and 29 years old in good health. V usage is TRBV12-3 or TRBV12-4 and J usage is TRBJ1-2, with 12 bases that match TRBD1. The sequenced sample was naive T cells sorted from blood. Here the CDR3 reads CASSRDRGLGYTF. Written as DNA, the CDR3 is TGTGCCAGCAGCCGGGACAGGGGGCTCGGCTACACCTTC.